This TCR beta chain was sequenced in a study of blood T cells in healthy people across ages. Trimming took 3 bases from V and 0 from J, leaving 15 bases between them. The CDR3 consists of 16 residues. Germline V gives CDR1 ENHRY, CDR2 SYGVKD. With a J-beta primer mix and a sample-barcoded 5' primer, a second PCR ran about 7 to 12 cycles. TCRdb analysed the 5' RACE reads with MiXCR anew, one entry per CDR3 protein. The sample includes about 1.5 million distinct CDR3 sequences, roughly two fifths of them seen just once. Sequences were obtained from blood. J is TRBJ2-7 and V is TRBV10-3; D could derive from TRBD1 or TRBD2 (5 bases each). The receptor was isolated from a woman aged 18-29 years in good health. Written as DNA, the CDR3 is TGTGCCATCAGTGATGTTGGGGACGGAGGCTCCTACGAGCAGTACTTC. Translating gives CAISDVGDGGSYEQYF.